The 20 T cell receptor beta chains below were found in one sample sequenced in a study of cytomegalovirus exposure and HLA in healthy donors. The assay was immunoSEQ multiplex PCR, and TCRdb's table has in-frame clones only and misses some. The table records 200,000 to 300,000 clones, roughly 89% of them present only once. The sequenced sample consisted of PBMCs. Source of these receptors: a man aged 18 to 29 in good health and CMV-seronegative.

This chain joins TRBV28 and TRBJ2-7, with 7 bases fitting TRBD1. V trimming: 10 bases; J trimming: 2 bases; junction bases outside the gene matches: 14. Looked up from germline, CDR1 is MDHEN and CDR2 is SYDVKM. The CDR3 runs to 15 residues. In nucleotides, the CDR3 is TGTGCCACGTCCGGAGAGGGACAGATAACCTACGAGCAGTACTTC. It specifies CATSGEGQITYEQYF.

CDR3 nucleotides: TGTGCCAGCAGCTTAGCCCCCAGCTCCTATAATTCACCCCTCCACTTT. Translated, it gives CASSLAPSSYNSPLHF. The rearrangement joins TRBV11-2 to TRBJ1-6; D unresolved. The germline CDR1 and CDR2 sequences are SGHAT and FQNNGV. Trimming shortened V by 1 base and J by 0 bases, and 7 bases separated the two germline ends. CDR3 length: 16 amino acids.

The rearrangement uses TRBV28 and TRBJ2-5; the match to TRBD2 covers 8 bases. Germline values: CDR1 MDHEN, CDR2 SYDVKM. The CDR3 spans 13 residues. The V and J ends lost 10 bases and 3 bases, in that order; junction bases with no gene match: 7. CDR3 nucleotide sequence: TGTGCCACTCGGGGGGGGGCGGAAGAGACCCAGTACTTC. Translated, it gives CATRGGAEETQYF.

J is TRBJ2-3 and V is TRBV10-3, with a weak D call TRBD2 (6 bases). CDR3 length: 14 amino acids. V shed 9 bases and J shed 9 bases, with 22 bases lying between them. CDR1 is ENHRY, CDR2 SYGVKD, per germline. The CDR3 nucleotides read TGTGCCATATCCGCGGGGATTGGGGGGAACACGCAGTATTTT. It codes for CAISAGIGGNTQYF.

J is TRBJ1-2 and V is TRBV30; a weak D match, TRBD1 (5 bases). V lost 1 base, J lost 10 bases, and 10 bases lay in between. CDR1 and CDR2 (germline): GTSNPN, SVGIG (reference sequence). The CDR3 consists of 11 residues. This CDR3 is CAWSAGIFYTF. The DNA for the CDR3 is TGTGCCTGGAGTGCAGGGATATTCTACACCTTC.

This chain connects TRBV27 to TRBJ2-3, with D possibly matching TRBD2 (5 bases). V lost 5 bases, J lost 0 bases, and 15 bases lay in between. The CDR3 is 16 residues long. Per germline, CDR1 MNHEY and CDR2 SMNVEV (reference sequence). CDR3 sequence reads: CASSQQRRPSTDTQYF. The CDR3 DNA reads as TGTGCCAGCAGTCAACAGCGGAGGCCTAGCACAGATACGCAGTATTTT.

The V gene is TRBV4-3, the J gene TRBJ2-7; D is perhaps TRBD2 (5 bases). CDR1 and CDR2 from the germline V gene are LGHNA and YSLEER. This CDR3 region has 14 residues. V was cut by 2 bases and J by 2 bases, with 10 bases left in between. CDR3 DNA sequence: TGCGCCAGCAGCCAACGGACGGGGACCTACGAGCAGTACTTC. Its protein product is CASSQRTGTYEQYF.

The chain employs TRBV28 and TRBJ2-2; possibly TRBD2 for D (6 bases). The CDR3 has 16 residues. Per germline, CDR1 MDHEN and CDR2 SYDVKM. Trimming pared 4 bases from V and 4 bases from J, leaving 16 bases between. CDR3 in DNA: TGTGCCAGCAGTTCGTGGGGGACTGCCACCACCGGGGAGCTGTTTTTT. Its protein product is CASSSWGTATTGELFF.

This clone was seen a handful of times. The CDR3 coding sequence is TGTGCCAGCAGCCTTAGTATGGGACAGGGGCTAGGATCTGGCTACACCTTC. It translates to CASSLSMGQGLGSGYTF. The V and J genes are TRBV7-2 and TRBJ1-2; 10 positions match TRBD1. Germline trimming cut 5 bases from V and 7 bases from J; bases unmatched to any gene: 16. CDR3 length: 17 residues. The germline gives CDR1 SGHTA, CDR2 FQGNSA.

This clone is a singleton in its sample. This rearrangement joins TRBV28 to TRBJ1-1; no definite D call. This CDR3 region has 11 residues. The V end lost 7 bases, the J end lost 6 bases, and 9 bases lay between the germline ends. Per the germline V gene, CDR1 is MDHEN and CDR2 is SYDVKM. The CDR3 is CASTYRAEAFF. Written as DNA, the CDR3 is TGTGCCAGCACCTACCGGGCTGAAGCTTTCTTT. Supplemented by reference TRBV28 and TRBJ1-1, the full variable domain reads DVKVTQSSRYLVKRTGEKVFLECVQDMDHENMFWYRQDPGLGLRLIYFSYDVKMKEKGDIPEGYSVSREKKERFSLILESASTNQTSMYLCASTYRAEAFFGQGTRLTVV.

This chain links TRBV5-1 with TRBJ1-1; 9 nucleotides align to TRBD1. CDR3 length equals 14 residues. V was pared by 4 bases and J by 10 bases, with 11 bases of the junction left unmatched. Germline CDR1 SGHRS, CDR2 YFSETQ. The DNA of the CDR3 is TGCGCCAGCAGCCCGACAGGGGGGGGTGACGTAGCTTTCTTT. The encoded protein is CASSPTGGGDVAFF.

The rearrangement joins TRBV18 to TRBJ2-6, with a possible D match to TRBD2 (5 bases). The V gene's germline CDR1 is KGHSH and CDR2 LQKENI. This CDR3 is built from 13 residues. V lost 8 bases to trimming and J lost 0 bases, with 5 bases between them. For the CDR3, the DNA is TGTGCCAGCGAGGGCTCTGGGGCCAACGTCCTGACTTTC. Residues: CASEGSGANVLTF.

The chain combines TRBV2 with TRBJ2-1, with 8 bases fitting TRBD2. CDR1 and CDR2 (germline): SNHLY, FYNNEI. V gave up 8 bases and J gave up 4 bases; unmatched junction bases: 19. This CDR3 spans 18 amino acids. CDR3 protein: CASHSIGGAESPYNEQFF. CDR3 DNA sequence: TGTGCCAGCCATAGTATCGGGGGGGCGGAATCCCCTTACAATGAGCAGTTCTTC.

CDR3 protein: CASSHLGLADYNEQFF. The CDR3, as DNA: TGCGCCAGCAGCCACCTGGGACTAGCAGACTACAATGAGCAGTTCTTC. This chain connects TRBV4-1 to TRBJ2-1, with TRBD2 matching 9 bases. The germline V gene has CDR1 MGHRA and CDR2 YSYEKL. This CDR3 has 16 residues. Trimming took 3 bases from V and 3 from J; bases not matched to a gene: 6.

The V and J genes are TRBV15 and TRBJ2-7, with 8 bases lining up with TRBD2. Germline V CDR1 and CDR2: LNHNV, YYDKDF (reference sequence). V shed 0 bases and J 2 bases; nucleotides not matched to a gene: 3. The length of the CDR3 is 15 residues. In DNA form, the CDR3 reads TGTGCCACCAGCAGAGATCAGGGACTAGCCTACGAGCAGTACTTC. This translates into CATSRDQGLAYEQYF.

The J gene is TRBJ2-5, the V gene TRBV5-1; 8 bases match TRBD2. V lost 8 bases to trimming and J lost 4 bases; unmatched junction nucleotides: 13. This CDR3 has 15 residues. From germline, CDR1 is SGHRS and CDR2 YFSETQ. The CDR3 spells CASTPPGGGPETQYF. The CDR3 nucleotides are TGCGCCAGTACCCCGCCCGGGGGGGGCCCAGAGACCCAGTACTTC.

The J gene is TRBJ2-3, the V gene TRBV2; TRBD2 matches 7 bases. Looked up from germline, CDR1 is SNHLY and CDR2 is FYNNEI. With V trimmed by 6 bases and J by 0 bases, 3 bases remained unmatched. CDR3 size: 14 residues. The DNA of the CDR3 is TGTGCCAGCAGGACTAGCACTAGCACAGATACGCAGTATTTT. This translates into CASRTSTSTDTQYF.

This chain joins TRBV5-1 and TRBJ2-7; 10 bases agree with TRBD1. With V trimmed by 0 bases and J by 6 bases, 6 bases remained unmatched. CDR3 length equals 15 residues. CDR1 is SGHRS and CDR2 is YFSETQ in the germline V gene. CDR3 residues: CASSLVPGQGTEQYF. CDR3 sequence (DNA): TGCGCCAGCAGCTTGGTCCCGGGACAGGGGACCGAGCAGTACTTC.

CDR3 amino acids: CASSYQGGGPYEQYF. CDR3 sequence (DNA): TGTGCCAGCAGTTACCAGGGTGGCGGCCCCTACGAGCAGTACTTC. The chain couples TRBV6-5 to TRBJ2-7; D possibly corresponds to TRBD1 (5 bases). Germline values: CDR1 MNHEY, CDR2 SVGAGI. Trimming pared 2 bases from V and 2 bases from J, leaving 13 bases between. This CDR3 region has 15 residues.

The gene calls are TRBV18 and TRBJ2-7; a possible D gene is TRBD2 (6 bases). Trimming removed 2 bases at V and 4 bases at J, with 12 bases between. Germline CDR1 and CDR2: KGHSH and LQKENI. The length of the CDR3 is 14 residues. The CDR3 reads CASSPEVGGYEQYF. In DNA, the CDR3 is TGTGCCAGCTCACCAGAGGTTGGGGGGTACGAGCAGTACTTC. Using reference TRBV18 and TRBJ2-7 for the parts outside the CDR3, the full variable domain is NAGVMQNPRHLVRRRGQEARLRCSPMKGHSHVYWYRQLPEEGLKFMVYLQKENIIDESGMPKERFSAEFPKEGPSILRIQQVVRGDSAAYFCASSPEVGGYEQYFGPGTRLTVT.